The clone carrying this T cell receptor (beta chain) was seen a handful of times. Its specificity is not known. This entry belongs to a study of T cell repertoires in cytomegalovirus infection. Study-level information: Recently identified HLA-C-restricted CMV epitopes were used, and well-studied HLA-B-restricted CMV epitopes were used as well. CMV infection plus the matching HLA type was flagged by public TCR beta signatures.

One entry per CDR3 protein results from TCRdb running MiXCR on the reads. The table includes 340,000 or so distinct CDR3 sequences, about 25% detected once. Notes on the study in general: HLA-C-restricted CMV clonotypes gave the most frequent clonotype in two of eight donors. Cumulative frequency of public TCR beta families picked out carriers of CMV plus the relevant HLA.

Material: cultured PBMCs, obtained from culture after CMV antigen stimulation. The TCR sequence derives from a human donor in good health (CMV status not recorded). Some clones in this sample may be carry-over from other donors' samples.

The CDR3 sequence is CASSQEKGTSVYNEQFF. In DNA form, the CDR3 reads TGCGCCAGCAGCCAAGAGAAGGGGACTAGCGTATACAATGAGCAGTTCTTC. The V call is TRBV4-3, the J call TRBJ2-1, with 10 bases lining up with TRBD2. The CDR3 loop spans 17 amino acids. The germline V gene has CDR1 LGHNA and CDR2 YSLEER. V shed 0 bases, J shed 4 bases, and the junction held 6 bases outside the gene matches.